Described below is a single T cell receptor beta chain sequence and its context. The method was immunoSEQ multiplex PCR; TCRdb's version includes in-frame clones alone and lacks a portion of them. This table holds a few hundred thousand clones, about 90% found once. Cohort placement rested on clinical history that participants reported themselves. Cohort 3 donors were reported recovered after two negative PCRs, clearance, or symptom resolution. V lost 7 bases and J 3 bases, leaving 15 bases between the germline ends. Germline lookup yields CDR1 SGHVS and CDR2 FQNEAQ. The CDR3 runs to 14 residues. The data stem from a study of blood T cell repertoires in COVID-19. Study context: The analysed material was cDNA or gDNA that came from T cells, B-cell-depleted T cells, or PBMCs.

The sequenced material came from PBMCs or T cells enriched from blood (not recorded which). The TCR sequence derives from a woman aged 25 to 39 who had recovered from COVID-19. The V gene is TRBV7-8, the J gene TRBJ1-1; perhaps TRBD1 as D (5 bases). This chain's CDR3 is CASTISQGYTEAFF. CDR3 in DNA: TGTGCCAGCACCATATCCCAGGGCTACACTGAAGCTTTCTTT.